A single sample is the source of the 21 T cell receptor beta chains below, sequenced in a study of blood T cell repertoires in COVID-19. Sequencing used immunoSEQ multiplex PCR; TCRdb keeps in-frame clones, though not all of them. The sample contains 75,000 or so clones, approximately 86% of which appear only once. Specimen: peripheral blood. The receptors originated from a man between 70 and 80 years old with acute or convalescent COVID-19.

This chain uses TRBV4-1 with TRBJ1-2; tentative D call: TRBD1 (6 bases). The CDR3 loop spans 15 amino acids. Looked up from germline, CDR1 is MGHRA and CDR2 is YSYEKL. V gave up 6 bases and J gave up 2 bases, with 16 bases separating them. The CDR3 nucleotides read TGCGCCAGCAGATCCATCAGGGGAAGAAACTATGGCTACACCTTC. It encodes CASRSIRGRNYGYTF.

The V call is TRBV5-1, the J call TRBJ1-1; maybe TRBD1 (5 bases). Germline loops: CDR1 SGHRS, CDR2 YFSETQ. Trimming removed 7 bases at V and 1 base at J, with 14 bases between. The CDR3 has 14 amino acids. This chain's CDR3 is CASAVVGGNTEAFF. In nucleotides, the CDR3 is TGCGCCAGCGCCGTCGTGGGGGGGAACACTGAAGCTTTCTTT.

The chain recombines TRBV5-5 with TRBJ1-1; perhaps TRBD1 as D (6 bases). V was shortened by 0 bases and J by 1 base, with 10 bases between the two germline ends. The CDR3 covers 15 residues. CDR1 is SGHKS and CDR2 is YYEKEE in the germline V gene (reference sequence). In DNA, the CDR3 is TGTGCCAGCAGCTTGGCATTAGGGGGGAACACTGAAGCTTTCTTT. Its protein is CASSLALGGNTEAFF.

This rearrangement joins TRBV28 to TRBJ2-5, with 11 bases lining up with TRBD2. Germline CDR1 reads MDHEN; CDR2 reads SYDVKM. The CDR3 is made up of 14 amino acids. V shed 5 bases and J 5 bases; nucleotides not matched to a gene: 4. The CDR3 loop reads CASSPSGGRETQYF. In DNA form, the CDR3 reads TGTGCCAGCAGTCCTAGCGGGGGGCGGGAGACCCAGTACTTC.

The chain combines TRBV25-1 with TRBJ1-1; the D gene is possibly TRBD1 (5 bases). Trimming shortened V by 2 bases and J by 4 bases, and 14 bases separated the two germline ends. Germline assignment: CDR1 MGHDK and CDR2 SYGVNS. CDR3 length: 15 residues. CDR3 residues: CASSEIELGGTEAFF. The CDR3 DNA follows: TGTGCCAGCAGTGAAATAGAACTGGGGGGCACTGAAGCTTTCTTT.

This chain uses TRBV6-1 with TRBJ2-3; 13 bases line up with TRBD2. The CDR3 is 17 amino acids. The germline V gene encodes CDR1 MNHNS and CDR2 SASEGT. The J segment lost 3 bases and the V segment lost 4 bases, leaving 7 bases of the junction unmatched. CDR3 in amino acids: CASSGPGLAGVTDTQYF. Here the CDR3 DNA reads TGTGCCAGCAGTGGCCCTGGACTAGCGGGGGTAACAGATACGCAGTATTTT.

The rearrangement uses TRBV2 and TRBJ1-3; 9 positions match TRBD1. There are 16 residues in the CDR3. Germline values: CDR1 SNHLY, CDR2 FYNNEI. The J segment lost 1 base and the V segment lost 4 bases, leaving 5 bases of the junction unmatched. The DNA of the CDR3 is TGTGCCAGCAGTGCTAAACAGGGGGCGTCTGGAAACACCATATATTTT. It codes for CASSAKQGASGNTIYF.

The V and J genes are TRBV6-4 and TRBJ2-2, with TRBD2 matching over 9 bases. The CDR3 is 19 amino acids. J lost 5 bases, V lost 5 bases, and 18 bases had no gene match. The germline V gene has CDR1 MRHNA and CDR2 SNTAGT. The CDR3 DNA reads as TGTGCCAGCAGTCCCCGTTTTACTAGCGGGTTTACGGGTACCGGGGAGCTGTTTTTT. Translating it yields CASSPRFTSGFTGTGELFF.

This chain joins TRBV11-2 and TRBJ2-2, with D unresolved. This CDR3 region has 12 residues. Deletions cut 1 base from V and 15 bases from J, with 12 bases between. In germline, CDR1 is SGHAT, CDR2 FQNNGV. CDR3 sequence (DNA): TGTGCCAGCAGCTTAGGCGTCTCTAGTTTGTTTTTT. It encodes CASSLGVSSLFF.

The chain couples TRBV4-1 to TRBJ2-2; 9 nucleotides align to TRBD1. Germline V CDR1 and CDR2: MGHRA, YSYEKL. The CDR3 length is 14 residues. V gave up 6 bases and J gave up 7 bases; unmatched junction bases: 6. For the CDR3, the DNA is TGCGCCAGCAGACTAACAGGGGGCAGCGGGGAGCTGTTTTTT. Its translation: CASRLTGGSGELFF.

This clone was recorded once. V and J are TRBV12-3 or TRBV12-4 and TRBJ2-5, with unresolved D. This CDR3 comprises 12 residues. V was cut by 5 bases and J by 7 bases, with 11 bases left in between. In DNA, the CDR3 is TGTGCCAGCAGTGAGAGAATATGGACCCAGTACTTC. This gives the protein CASSERIWTQYF.

The V call is TRBV5-4, the J call TRBJ1-3; tentatively, D is TRBD1 (5 bases). Germline CDR1 reads SGHNT; CDR2 reads YYREEE (reference sequence). The CDR3 extends over 16 amino acids. Trimming took 0 bases from V and 0 from J, leaving 10 bases between them. For the CDR3, the DNA is TGTGCCAGCAGCTTGGACGGGGGATCCTCTGGAAACACCATATATTTT. It is translated as CASSLDGGSSGNTIYF.

The genes are TRBV28 and TRBJ1-5; 9 bases map to TRBD1. With V trimmed by 4 bases and J by 3 bases, 13 bases remained unmatched. CDR3 length: 18 residues. Germline CDR1 is MDHEN and CDR2 is SYDVKM. CDR3 sequence: CASSSGQGTVESNQPQHF. CDR3 in DNA: TGTGCCAGCAGTTCGGGACAGGGAACGGTTGAGTCCAATCAGCCCCAGCATTTT.

This clone was seen just once. The chain couples TRBV5-1 to TRBJ1-1; D is perhaps TRBD1 (5 bases). The germline V gene encodes CDR1 SGHRS and CDR2 YFSETQ. Trimming pared 4 bases from V and 1 base from J, leaving 8 bases between. The CDR3 has 13 residues. CDR3 sequence (DNA): TGCGCCAGCAGCAAGGACAAGAACACTGAAGCTTTCTTT. Translating it yields CASSKDKNTEAFF. Full variable domain (outside the CDR3, taken from reference TRBV5-1 and TRBJ1-1): KAGVTQTPRYLIKTRGQQVTLSCSPISGHRSVSWYQQTPGQGLQFLFEYFSETQRNKGNFPGRFSGRQFSNSRSEMNVSTLELGDSALYLCASSKDKNTEAFFGQGTRLTVV.

This clone turned up a few times. This chain uses TRBV3-1 (or the pseudogene TRBV3-2) with TRBJ1-1; 10 bases are shared with TRBD1. Per germline, CDR1 LGHDT and CDR2 YNNKEL (reference sequence). The CDR3 covers 14 residues. Trimming removed 5 bases from V and 6 bases from J; junction bases left unmatched: 6. The CDR3 reads CASSGDRGRPEAFF. The CDR3 coding sequence is TGTGCCAGCAGCGGGGACAGGGGTCGGCCTGAAGCTTTCTTT.

The chain couples TRBV5-1 to TRBJ1-5; 7 bases map to TRBD1. The J segment lost 0 bases and the V segment lost 5 bases, leaving 5 bases of the junction unmatched. Germline V gives CDR1 SGHRS, CDR2 YFSETQ. CDR3 length: 15 residues. The CDR3 loop reads CASSLGQFSNQPQHF. CDR3 DNA: TGCGCCAGCAGTCTGGGACAGTTTAGCAATCAGCCCCAGCATTTT.

The gene calls are TRBV18 and TRBJ2-7; 10 bases are shared with TRBD1. V trimming: 4 bases; J trimming: 2 bases; junction bases outside the gene matches: 5. CDR1 is KGHSH and CDR2 is LQKENI in the germline V gene. This CDR3 is 15 amino acids long. CDR3 DNA: TGTGCCAGCTCACGAACCGGGACAGGGGCCTACGAGCAGTACTTC. Translation gives CASSRTGTGAYEQYF.

V usage is TRBV24-1 and J usage is TRBJ2-3, with a tentative D call TRBD2 (7 bases). Germline V gene data show CDR1 as KGHDR and CDR2 as SFDVKD. V lost 2 bases and J lost 5, with 16 bases in between. The CDR3 runs to 16 residues. DNA of the CDR3: TGTGCCACCAGTGATTCCAATGGGGGGGCTGGAGATACGCAGTATTTT. Protein: CATSDSNGGAGDTQYF.

V is TRBV5-1 and J is TRBJ1-1, with 7 bases fitting TRBD1. Losses at the gene ends were 0 bases for V and 3 bases for J; bases not matched to a gene: 11. The CDR3 has 17 residues. Germline assignment: CDR1 SGHRS and CDR2 YFSETQ. The CDR3 nucleotides read TGCGCCAGCAGCTTGGGCCGGGTGCAGGGGGTTCACACTGAAGCTTTCTTT. The encoded protein is CASSLGRVQGVHTEAFF.

This clone turned up a few times. The rearrangement uses TRBV6-5 and TRBJ2-7; D not resolved. V was clipped by 6 bases and J by 6 bases, with 9 bases between them. Germline loops: CDR1 MNHEY, CDR2 SVGAGI. CDR3 size: 11 residues. CDR3 in amino acids: CASRTTGEQYF. In DNA, the CDR3 is TGTGCCAGCAGGACCACGGGCGAGCAGTACTTC.

This chain uses TRBV5-8 with TRBJ1-4, with a possible D match to TRBD1 (6 bases). The CDR3 totals 17 residues. Trimming took off 4 bases at V and 4 bases at J, with 20 bases between the two ends. In germline, CDR1 is SGHTS, CDR2 YDEGEE. The CDR3 sequence is CASSPLIWYRDNEKLFF. CDR3 coding DNA: TGTGCCAGCAGCCCCTTGATCTGGTACAGGGATAATGAAAAACTGTTTTTT.